These 10 T cell receptor beta chains were sequenced from one sample in a study of T cell responses to AZD1222 COVID-19 vaccine. The method was immunoSEQ multiplex PCR; TCRdb's version includes in-frame clones alone and lacks a portion of them. In the table there are approximately 170,000 clones, about 90% of which are singletons. The material was peripheral blood, obtained 28 days after the second AZD1222 dose. The receptors come from an adult who received the AZD1222 COVID-19 vaccine.

The chain combines TRBV18 with TRBJ1-1; D is uncertain. Germline loops: CDR1 KGHSH, CDR2 LQKENI. The CDR3 contains 13 residues. V lost 0 bases and J 4 bases, leaving 6 bases between the germline ends. In DNA form, the CDR3 reads TGTGCCAGCTCACCACCTCTGGGCACTGAAGCTTTCTTT. It specifies CASSPPLGTEAFF.

The rearrangement uses TRBV9 and TRBJ1-6; 7 nucleotides agree with TRBD1. The CDR3 loop spans 15 amino acids. Trimming took 4 bases from V and 7 from J; bases not matched to a gene: 8. Germline-derived CDR1 and CDR2 are SGDLS and YYNGEE. CDR3 coding DNA: TGTGCCAGCAGCTACTGGCGGGACAGAAATTCACCCCTCCACTTT. Amino acid sequence: CASSYWRDRNSPLHF.

The rearrangement joins TRBV6-5 to TRBJ2-1, with D tentatively TRBD1 (5 bases). V lost 6 bases and J 7 bases, leaving 19 bases between the germline ends. Germline assignment: CDR1 MNHEY and CDR2 SVGAGI. This CDR3 is 15 amino acids long. The chain's CDR3 is CASRADSRMGNEQFF. The CDR3 nucleotides are TGTGCCAGCAGGGCCGACAGTCGTATGGGGAATGAGCAGTTCTTC.

The V and J genes are TRBV6-2 or TRBV6-3 and TRBJ1-6, with D perhaps matching TRBD1 (5 bases). The CDR3 has 18 residues. CDR1 is MNHEY, CDR2 SVGEGT, per germline. Trimming removed 2 bases at V and 0 bases at J, with 14 bases between. The CDR3 region is CASSYPPGGGSYNSPLHF. DNA of the CDR3: TGTGCCAGCAGTTACCCCCCAGGCGGGGGCTCCTATAATTCACCCCTCCACTTT.

The chain joins TRBV28 to TRBJ1-2, with D perhaps matching TRBD1 (5 bases). Between the trimmed V and J ends, which lost 8 bases and 7 bases, there was a span of 20 bases. Germline V CDR1 and CDR2: MDHEN, SYDVKM. The CDR3 is 14 amino acids. The CDR3 spells CASFGQGLQGGYTF. The CDR3 coding sequence is TGTGCCAGCTTTGGGCAGGGCCTTCAGGGTGGCTACACCTTC.

The chain recombines TRBV4-1 with TRBJ1-4, with D possibly being TRBD1 (5 bases). The CDR3 length is 16 residues. Germline CDR1 and CDR2: MGHRA and YSYEKL. Trimming cost V 2 bases and J 7 bases, with 17 bases left between them. For the CDR3, the DNA is TGCGCCAGCAGCCAAAAATCCGAAGGGGCTGTTGAAAAACTGTTTTTT. Amino acids: CASSQKSEGAVEKLFF.

The chain has TRBV5-1 and TRBJ1-4; D uncertain. Germline V gives CDR1 SGHRS, CDR2 YFSETQ. This CDR3 spans 14 amino acids. The germline V and J ends were trimmed by 1 base and 8 bases, with 12 bases remaining between them. CDR3 region: CASSLSVGREKLFF. Here the CDR3 DNA reads TGCGCCAGCAGCTTGTCGGTGGGTAGAGAAAAACTGTTTTTT.

This chain joins TRBV19 and TRBJ1-1; D not certain. The CDR3 covers 14 residues. Per germline, CDR1 LNHDA and CDR2 SQIVND (reference sequence). Trimming removed 5 bases at V and 2 bases at J, with 12 bases between. Written as DNA, the CDR3 is TGTGCCAGTAGTCCCCGAGGTCTCAACACTGAAGCTTTCTTT. Its translation: CASSPRGLNTEAFF.

V is TRBV19 and J is TRBJ1-1, with TRBD1 matching over 7 bases. Germline CDR1 LNHDA, CDR2 SQIVND (reference sequence). J lost 1 base, V lost 6 bases, and 2 bases had no gene match. This CDR3 has 13 residues. The CDR3 DNA reads as TGTGCCAGTAGCCGGGACAGGAACACTGAAGCTTTCTTT. Protein: CASSRDRNTEAFF.

The rearrangement joins TRBV3-1 (or the pseudogene TRBV3-2) to TRBJ1-1, with D unclear. Germline lookup yields CDR1 LGHDT and CDR2 YNNKEL (reference sequence). The CDR3 contains 14 residues. V dropped 2 bases and J dropped 4 bases, with 11 bases sitting between them. CDR3 amino acids: CASSQIALGTEAFF. In DNA form, the CDR3 reads TGTGCCAGCAGCCAAATAGCCCTGGGCACTGAAGCTTTCTTT.